Listed here are 30 T cell receptor beta chains from one sample, sequenced in a study of blood T cell repertoires in COVID-19. Assay used: immunoSEQ multiplex PCR; TCRdb lists only in-frame clones, some missing. In the table there are a few hundred thousand clones, about 88% of which are singletons. The source material was PBMCs or T cells enriched from blood (not recorded which). Every receptor here comes from a woman aged 25 to 45 who had recovered from COVID-19.

The chain recombines TRBV12-3 or TRBV12-4 with TRBJ2-7; 7 nucleotides agree with TRBD2. This CDR3 contains 13 residues. Trimming removed 5 bases from V and 3 bases from J; junction bases left unmatched: 4. CDR3 loop: CASSGGEFYEQYF. The CDR3 DNA reads TGTGCCAGCAGTGGGGGGGAATTCTACGAGCAGTACTTC.

In regard to this clone: Other DNA variants within this sample encode the same CDR3. The chain has TRBV9 and TRBJ2-5, with D perhaps TRBD2 (5 bases). The V end was cut by 3 bases, the J end by 7 bases, with 7 bases between. Germline assignment: CDR1 SGDLS and CDR2 YYNGEE. This CDR3 comprises 11 residues. Here the CDR3 DNA reads TGTGCCAGCAGCGCTGGAGGGACCCAGTACTTC. This codes for CASSAGGTQYF.

This rearrangement joins TRBV27 to TRBJ1-6; D is unclear. Deletions cut 1 base from V and 7 bases from J, with 8 bases between. The germline V gene has CDR1 MNHEY and CDR2 SMNVEV (reference sequence). This CDR3 comprises 14 residues. The CDR3 bases are TGTGCCAGCAGTTTATTGCAGGTGAATTCACCCCTCCACTTT. Translation: CASSLLQVNSPLHF.

The chain recombines TRBV7-8 with TRBJ1-5, with D perhaps matching TRBD1 (5 bases). The CDR3 runs to 14 residues. From germline, CDR1 is SGHVS and CDR2 FQNEAQ. V was pared by 5 bases and J by 5 bases, with 13 bases between. For the CDR3, the DNA is TGTGCCAGCAGCGTTAGGGGATGGGATCAGCCCCAGCATTTT. Its protein product is CASSVRGWDQPQHF.

Comment on this clone: The identical CDR3 is also encoded by other nucleotide sequences in the sample. V gene TRBV24-1 combines with J gene TRBJ2-5; perhaps TRBD2 as D (5 bases). Deletions cut 3 bases from V and 4 bases from J, with 8 bases between. CDR3 length equals 13 residues. Germline assignment: CDR1 KGHDR and CDR2 SFDVKD. CDR3 sequence: CATSDPGVETQYF. In nucleotides, the CDR3 is TGTGCCACCAGTGATCCCGGGGTAGAGACCCAGTACTTC.

The chain joins TRBV6-1 to TRBJ2-3; unclear D gene. Germline-derived CDR1 and CDR2 are MNHNS and SASEGT. V lost 2 bases and J lost 1, with 13 bases in between. This CDR3 contains 16 residues. The CDR3: CASSELAVSGTDTQYF. In DNA, the CDR3 is TGTGCCAGCAGTGAATTGGCGGTGAGCGGCACAGATACGCAGTATTTT.

The chain recombines TRBV6-1 with TRBJ2-7, with TRBD2 matching over 8 bases. The V gene's germline CDR1 is MNHNS and CDR2 SASEGT. The V gene end was trimmed by 1 base and the J gene end by 4 bases; junction bases not matched to a gene: 6. The CDR3 has 15 amino acids. CDR3 sequence: CASSEGAGGIYEQYF. Here the CDR3 DNA reads TGTGCCAGCAGTGAAGGCGCGGGGGGTATATACGAGCAGTACTTC.

The chain employs TRBV6-6 and TRBJ1-5, with 9 positions matching TRBD1. This CDR3 contains 15 residues. Per the germline V gene, CDR1 is MNHNY and CDR2 is SVGAGI (reference sequence). The trim removed 0 bases at V and 7 bases at J, leaving 4 bases unmatched. The CDR3 reads CASSYSGTGNQPQHF. In nucleotides, the CDR3 is TGTGCCAGCAGTTACTCCGGGACAGGGAACCAGCCCCAGCATTTT.

The rearrangement links TRBV28 to TRBJ1-2; TRBD1 matches 8 bases. The CDR3 has 13 residues. Germline CDR1 reads MDHEN; CDR2 reads SYDVKM. V shed 8 bases and J 8 bases; nucleotides not matched to a gene: 10. The CDR3 DNA reads as TGTGCCAGCTCAGAGGACAGGGCTGAGGGCTACACCTTC. It codes for CASSEDRAEGYTF.

The chain recombines TRBV6-5 with TRBJ1-1; 9 nucleotides agree with TRBD1. The V and J ends lost 7 bases and 5 bases, in that order; junction bases with no gene match: 8. This CDR3 has 14 amino acids. CDR1 is MNHEY, CDR2 SVGAGI, per germline. In DNA form, the CDR3 reads TGTGCCAGCACCCCGGGGACAGGGATAACTGAAGCTTTCTTT. Translation gives CASTPGTGITEAFF.

This rearrangement joins TRBV7-8 to TRBJ2-7; a possible D gene is TRBD1 (5 bases). Trimming took 0 bases from V and 4 from J, leaving 13 bases between them. This CDR3 region has 15 residues. CDR1 is SGHVS and CDR2 is FQNEAQ in the germline V gene. CDR3 DNA: TGTGCCAGCAGCTTAGCGCAGGGTGGGGATTACGAGCAGTACTTC. It yields the protein CASSLAQGGDYEQYF. Supplemented by reference TRBV7-8 and TRBJ2-7, the full variable domain reads GAGVSQSPRYKVAKRGQDVALRCDPISGHVSLFWYQQALGQGPEFLTYFQNEAQLDKSGLPSDRFFAERPEGSVSTLKIQRTQQEDSAVYLCASSLAQGGDYEQYFGPGTRLTVT.

The chain combines TRBV30 with TRBJ1-2; TRBD1 aligns across 9 bases. CDR3 length: 13 residues. Germline trimming cut 3 bases from V and 7 bases from J; bases unmatched to any gene: 6. Per germline, CDR1 GTSNPN and CDR2 SVGIG (reference sequence). The CDR3 loop is CAWSGTGIAGYTF. CDR3 in DNA: TGTGCCTGGAGCGGGACAGGGATTGCTGGCTACACCTTC.

This clone was observed once. The chain joins TRBV5-1 to TRBJ2-7; 9 nucleotides match TRBD1. This CDR3 is built from 15 residues. After removal of 3 bases from V and 2 bases from J, the junction contained 6 bases not matched to a gene. The germline gives CDR1 SGHRS, CDR2 YFSETQ. CDR3 loop: CASSWGTGMTYEQYF. The CDR3 DNA sequence: TGCGCCAGCAGCTGGGGGACAGGGATGACCTACGAGCAGTACTTC.

The chain uses TRBV5-1 and TRBJ1-4; 8 bases map to TRBD1. Germline V gives CDR1 SGHRS, CDR2 YFSETQ. The CDR3 loop spans 15 amino acids. Trimming removed 1 base from V and 7 bases from J; junction bases left unmatched: 6. CDR3 protein: CASSLTPGTGEKLFF. For the CDR3, the DNA is TGCGCCAGCAGCTTGACCCCCGGGACAGGTGAAAAACTGTTTTTT. The whole variable domain, filled in from reference TRBV5-1 and TRBJ1-4, reads KAGVTQTPRYLIKTRGQQVTLSCSPISGHRSVSWYQQTPGQGLQFLFEYFSETQRNKGNFPGRFSGRQFSNSRSEMNVSTLELGDSALYLCASSLTPGTGEKLFFGSGTQLSVL.

This clone was observed once. J is TRBJ2-5 and V is TRBV11-2; 7 bases line up with TRBD1. Germline loops: CDR1 SGHAT, CDR2 FQNNGV. The CDR3 totals 18 residues. V trimming: 2 bases; J trimming: 3 bases; junction bases outside the gene matches: 15. The CDR3 is CASSLLLEQGRLKETQYF. The CDR3 DNA reads as TGTGCCAGCAGCTTACTCCTAGAACAGGGGCGTTTAAAAGAGACCCAGTACTTC.

This clone was observed a handful of times. J is TRBJ2-3 and V is TRBV1; TRBD1 is the table's D call, not checked against the DNA. TRBV1 is a documented pseudogene. The length of the CDR3 is 16 residues. In DNA form, the CDR3 reads TGCACCAGCAGCCAAGAGGACAGGGTAATGCCAGATACGCAGTATTTT. This gives the protein CTSSQEDRVMPDTQYF.

The rearrangement links TRBV7-8 to TRBJ2-7, with D possibly TRBD2 on 5 matching bases. V was trimmed by 5 bases and J by 6 bases, leaving 23 bases between them. Germline CDR1 reads SGHVS; CDR2 reads FQNEAQ. The CDR3 is made up of 16 amino acids. The CDR3 sequence is CASSPPGNHGKSEQYF. The DNA of the CDR3 is TGTGCCAGCAGCCCCCCCGGGAACCATGGTAAGAGCGAGCAGTACTTC.

This sequence joins TRBV28 and TRBJ1-3; TRBD1 aligns across 7 bases. The length of the CDR3 is 15 residues. The germline CDR1 and CDR2 sequences are MDHEN and SYDVKM. J lost 0 bases, V lost 8 bases, and 7 bases had no gene match. DNA of the CDR3: TGTGCCAGCGGAGGGACAGCTAGCTCTGGAAACACCATATATTTT. Protein sequence: CASGGTASSGNTIYF.

The chain combines TRBV2 with TRBJ1-1, with TRBD1 identical over 11 bases. V was clipped by 8 bases and J by 5 bases; unmatched bases: 7. This CDR3 is built from 14 residues. Germline loops: CDR1 SNHLY, CDR2 FYNNEI. In nucleotides, the CDR3 is TGTGCCAGCGGCGGACAGGGGGCGCGAACTGAAGCTTTCTTT. Translation: CASGGQGARTEAFF.

The chain carries TRBV6-1 and TRBJ1-1; D is unresolved. CDR3 length equals 13 residues. Germline V gene data show CDR1 as MNHNS and CDR2 as SASEGT. V lost 0 bases and J 4 bases, leaving 6 bases between the germline ends. The CDR3 spells CASSEALSTEAFF. In DNA form, the CDR3 reads TGTGCCAGCAGTGAAGCGCTAAGCACTGAAGCTTTCTTT.

This chain uses TRBV30 with TRBJ1-2; 7 bases fit TRBD1. CDR3 length equals 13 residues. Germline CDR1 reads GTSNPN; CDR2 reads SVGIG (reference sequence). CDR3 sequence (DNA): TGTGCGGCCGGGACAGCTCTCTTCTTAAGCTACACCTTC. This encodes CAAGTALFLSYTF.

The chain links TRBV4-1 to TRBJ2-5; the D is unclear. Germline V lookup: CDR1 MGHRA, CDR2 YSYEKL. This CDR3 region has 14 residues. The ends were cut back, 1 base at V and 0 bases at J, with 6 bases in the middle. CDR3 residues: CASSQGTDQETQYF. Written as DNA, the CDR3 is TGCGCCAGCAGCCAAGGAACAGACCAAGAGACCCAGTACTTC.

This chain connects TRBV9 to TRBJ1-5; D unclear. V lost 2 bases and J 2 bases, leaving 8 bases between the germline ends. Germline-derived CDR1 and CDR2 are SGDLS and YYNGEE. The CDR3 runs 14 residues. CDR3 residues: CASSVDGGNQPQHF. DNA of the CDR3: TGTGCCAGCAGCGTGGACGGGGGCAATCAGCCCCAGCATTTT. The full variable domain, completed using reference TRBV9 and TRBJ1-5, is DSGVTQTPKHLITATGQRVTLRCSPRSGDLSVYWYQQSLDQGLQFLIQYYNGEERAKGNILERFSAQQFPDLHSELNLSSLELGDSALYFCASSVDGGNQPQHFGDGTRLSIL.

This chain joins TRBV7-9 and TRBJ2-3; TRBD1 aligns across 8 bases. Germline V gene data show CDR1 as SEHNR and CDR2 as FQNEAQ (reference sequence). This CDR3 has 15 residues. V shed 1 base and J 3 bases; nucleotides not matched to a gene: 3. As DNA, the CDR3 is TGTGCCAGCAGCTTAGGGCAGGGGGCTACAGATACGCAGTATTTT. Translated: CASSLGQGATDTQYF.

This clone was picked up one time. The chain recombines TRBV28 with TRBJ2-1, with 7 bases identical to TRBD1. The CDR3 runs 17 residues. V lost 5 bases and J lost 3; bases outside the gene matches: 13. Germline V gives CDR1 MDHEN, CDR2 SYDVKM. The CDR3 reads CASSHQGTENLYNEQFF. CDR3 DNA sequence: TGTGCCAGCAGTCATCAAGGGACAGAGAATCTCTACAATGAGCAGTTCTTC.

A few counts support this clone. The chain couples TRBV4-2 to TRBJ2-5; TRBD1 agrees at 7 bases. The CDR3 is made up of 18 amino acids. V lost 1 base to trimming and J lost 0 bases; unmatched junction nucleotides: 11. Germline V gene data show CDR1 as LGHNA and CDR2 as YNFKEQ. The CDR3 here is CASSQVGKGQAYQETQYF. The CDR3, as DNA: TGTGCCAGCAGCCAAGTTGGCAAAGGACAGGCGTACCAAGAGACCCAGTACTTC.

The chain joins TRBV29-1 to TRBJ1-2; possible D gene TRBD1, 6 bases. Trimming stripped 4 bases from V and 5 bases from J, with 14 bases between. Germline V gene lookup returns CDR1 SQVTM and CDR2 ANQGSEA. This CDR3 has 13 residues. The CDR3 protein is CSVVGHRPYGYTF. The CDR3 coding sequence is TGCAGCGTTGTGGGACACCGACCTTATGGCTACACCTTC.

The chain recombines TRBV2 with TRBJ2-1, with 10 bases matching TRBD1. Losses at the gene ends were 2 bases for V and 13 bases for J; bases not matched to a gene: 5. Germline V lookup: CDR1 SNHLY, CDR2 FYNNEI. CDR3 size: 13 residues. In DNA, the CDR3 is TGTGCCAGCAGTGAAAACCGGGACAGGGGACAGTTCTTC. Encoded protein: CASSENRDRGQFF. The whole variable domain, remainder taken from reference TRBV2 and TRBJ2-1, is EPEVTQTPSHQVTQMGQEVILRCVPISNHLYFYWYRQILGQKVEFLVSFYNNEISEKSEIFDDQFSVERPDGSNFTLKIRSTKLEDSAMYFCASSENRDRGQFFGPGTRLTVL.

The chain links TRBV29-1 to TRBJ1-2, with unresolved D. This CDR3 contains 14 residues. CDR1 and CDR2 from the germline V gene are SQVTM and ANQGSEA. The V end was cut by 2 bases, the J end by 4 bases, with 14 bases between. CDR3 region: CSVEWASGGYGYTF. In DNA form, the CDR3 reads TGCAGCGTTGAATGGGCGAGCGGCGGCTATGGCTACACCTTC.

In this sample, this clone turned up once. CDR3 coding DNA: TGTGCCAGCAGCGAAACACAGGGGGCCGAGCAGTACTTC. This sequence encodes CASSETQGAEQYF. This chain connects TRBV9 to TRBJ2-7; 9 bases match TRBD1. The germline V gene encodes CDR1 SGDLS and CDR2 YYNGEE. V lost 3 bases and J lost 6; bases outside the gene matches: 4. The CDR3 is 13 amino acids.